The T cell receptor beta chain described here comes from a study of blood T cell repertoires in COVID-19. CDR1 MGHDK and CDR2 SYGVNS come from the germline V gene. Germline trimming cut 1 base from V and 10 bases from J; bases unmatched to any gene: 5. The CDR3 has 14 amino acids. Clones were read by immunoSEQ multiplex PCR, and TCRdb kept only the in-frame ones, dropping some. The sample includes 50,000 to 80,000 clones, approximately 80% of them seen just once. The source of this sequence is a man aged 55 to 70 with COVID-19, enrolled during active disease. Sequenced material: peripheral blood. The rearrangement joins TRBV25-1 to TRBJ2-1; the match to TRBD2 covers 9 bases. The CDR3 protein is CASSESAGGLEQFF. The CDR3 DNA follows: TGTGCCAGCAGTGAATCCGCGGGAGGGCTAGAGCAGTTCTTC.